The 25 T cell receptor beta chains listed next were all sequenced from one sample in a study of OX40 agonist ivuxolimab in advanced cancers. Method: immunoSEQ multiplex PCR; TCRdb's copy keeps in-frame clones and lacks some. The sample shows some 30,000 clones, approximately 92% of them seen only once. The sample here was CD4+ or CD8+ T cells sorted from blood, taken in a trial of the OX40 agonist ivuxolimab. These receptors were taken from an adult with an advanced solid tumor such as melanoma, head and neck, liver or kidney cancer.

The CDR3 DNA reads as TGTGCCAGCAGTCAATACCCGGCGGAGGACACGCGCGAGCAGTACTTC. As protein: CASSQYPAEDTREQYF. The V gene is TRBV27, the J gene TRBJ2-7, with D perhaps matching TRBD1 or TRBD2 (5 bases each). From germline, CDR1 is MNHEY and CDR2 SMNVEV (reference sequence). Deletions cut 5 bases from V and 6 bases from J, with 23 bases between. The CDR3 is 16 residues long.

CDR3 bases: TGTGCCACCAGCAGAGATTGGGGTCAGCCCCAGCATTTT. This encodes CATSRDWGQPQHF. The rearrangement joins TRBV15 to TRBJ1-5; D unresolved. Trimming pared 0 bases from V and 6 bases from J, leaving 6 bases between. Germline V gene data show CDR1 as LNHNV and CDR2 as YYDKDF (reference sequence). This CDR3 is built from 13 residues.

CDR3 loop: CASSGSGPWDEQFF. Here the CDR3 DNA reads TGTGCCAGCAGTGGGAGCGGGCCCTGGGATGAGCAGTTCTTC. The gene calls are TRBV6-1 and TRBJ2-1, with D possibly matching TRBD2 (6 bases). The CDR3 has 14 amino acids. Per the germline V gene, CDR1 is MNHNS and CDR2 is SASEGT. The V and J ends lost 4 bases and 8 bases respectively, with 15 bases between them.

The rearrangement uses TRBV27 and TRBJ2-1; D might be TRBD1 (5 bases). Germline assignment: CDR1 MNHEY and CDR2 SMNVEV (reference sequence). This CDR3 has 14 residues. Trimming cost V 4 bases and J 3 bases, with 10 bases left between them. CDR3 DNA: TGTGCCAGCAGTTCACACGACAGCTACAATGAGCAGTTCTTC. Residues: CASSSHDSYNEQFF.

CDR3: CASSWGQGAYYNEQFF. CDR3 in DNA: TGTGCCAGCAGCTGGGGACAGGGGGCTTATTACAATGAGCAGTTCTTC. The chain uses TRBV7-2 and TRBJ2-1; the match to TRBD1 covers 12 bases. V dropped 4 bases and J dropped 4; count of bases not matched to a gene: 5. The germline V gene encodes CDR1 SGHTA and CDR2 FQGNSA. The CDR3 consists of 16 residues.

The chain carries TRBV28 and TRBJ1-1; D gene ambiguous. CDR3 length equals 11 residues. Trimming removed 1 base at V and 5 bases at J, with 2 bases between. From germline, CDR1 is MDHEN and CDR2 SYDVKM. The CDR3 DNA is TGTGCCAGCAGTTTATTGACTGAAGCTTTCTTT. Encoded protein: CASSLLTEAFF.

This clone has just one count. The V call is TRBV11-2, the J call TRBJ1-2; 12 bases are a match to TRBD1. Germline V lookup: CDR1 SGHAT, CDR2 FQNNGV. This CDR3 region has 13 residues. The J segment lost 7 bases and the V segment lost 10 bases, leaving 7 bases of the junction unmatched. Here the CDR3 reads CATSGTGGSGYTF. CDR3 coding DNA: TGTGCCACCTCCGGGACAGGGGGCTCTGGCTACACCTTC.

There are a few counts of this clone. CDR3 sequence (DNA): TGCGCCAGCAGCCAAGATCGTGTGAATGGCTACACCTTC. Translated: CASSQDRVNGYTF. The chain recombines TRBV4-1 with TRBJ1-2; D not resolved. The CDR3 has 13 residues. The germline gives CDR1 MGHRA, CDR2 YSYEKL. V lost 0 bases to trimming and J lost 6 bases, with 8 bases between them.

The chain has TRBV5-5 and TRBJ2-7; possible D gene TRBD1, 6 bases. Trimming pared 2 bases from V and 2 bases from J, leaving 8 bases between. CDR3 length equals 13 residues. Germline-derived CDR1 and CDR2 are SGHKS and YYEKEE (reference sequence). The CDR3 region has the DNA TGTGCCAGCAGCTTCGGACAGCCCTACGAGCAGTACTTC. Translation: CASSFGQPYEQYF.

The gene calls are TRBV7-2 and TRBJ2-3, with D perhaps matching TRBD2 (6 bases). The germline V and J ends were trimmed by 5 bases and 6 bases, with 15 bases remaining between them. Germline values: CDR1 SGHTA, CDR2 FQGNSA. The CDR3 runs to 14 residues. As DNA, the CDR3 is TGTGCCAGCAGCCCTAGACTAGATTGGGATACGCAGTATTTT. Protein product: CASSPRLDWDTQYF.

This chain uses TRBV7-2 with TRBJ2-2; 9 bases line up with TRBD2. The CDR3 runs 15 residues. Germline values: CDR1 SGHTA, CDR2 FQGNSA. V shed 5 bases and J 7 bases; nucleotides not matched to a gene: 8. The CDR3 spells CASSPWTSANGELFF. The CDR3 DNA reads TGTGCCAGCAGCCCCTGGACTAGCGCGAACGGGGAGCTGTTTTTT.

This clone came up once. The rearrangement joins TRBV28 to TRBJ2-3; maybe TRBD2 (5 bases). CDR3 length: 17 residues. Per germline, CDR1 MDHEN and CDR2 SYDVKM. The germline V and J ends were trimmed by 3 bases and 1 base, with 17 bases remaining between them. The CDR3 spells CASSFLVVGVRTDTQYF. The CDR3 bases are TGTGCCAGCAGTTTCCTAGTCGTGGGAGTGCGCACAGATACGCAGTATTTT.

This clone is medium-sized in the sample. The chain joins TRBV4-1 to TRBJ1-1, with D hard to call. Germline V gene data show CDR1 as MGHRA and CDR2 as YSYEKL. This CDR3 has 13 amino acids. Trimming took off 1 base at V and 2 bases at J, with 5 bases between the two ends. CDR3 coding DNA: TGCGCCAGCAGCCAAGTACCTAACACTGAAGCTTTCTTT. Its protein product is CASSQVPNTEAFF.

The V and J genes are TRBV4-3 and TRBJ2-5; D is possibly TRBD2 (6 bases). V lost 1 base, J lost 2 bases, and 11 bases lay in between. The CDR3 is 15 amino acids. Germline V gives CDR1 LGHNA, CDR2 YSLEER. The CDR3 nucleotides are TGCGCCAGCAGCCAAGCCCTCGGGACTCAAGAGACCCAGTACTTC. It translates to CASSQALGTQETQYF.

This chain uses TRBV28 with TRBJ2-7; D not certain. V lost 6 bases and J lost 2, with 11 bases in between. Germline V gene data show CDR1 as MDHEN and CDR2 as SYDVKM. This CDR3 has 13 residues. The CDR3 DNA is TGTGCCAGCAGCTCCAATACAGCCTACGAGCAGTACTTC. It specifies CASSSNTAYEQYF.

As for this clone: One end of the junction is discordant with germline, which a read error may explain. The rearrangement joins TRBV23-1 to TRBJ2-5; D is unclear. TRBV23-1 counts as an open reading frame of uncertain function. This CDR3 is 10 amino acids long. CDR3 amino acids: CASSPETQYF. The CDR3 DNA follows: TGCGCCAGTAGTCCGGAGACCCAGTACTTC.

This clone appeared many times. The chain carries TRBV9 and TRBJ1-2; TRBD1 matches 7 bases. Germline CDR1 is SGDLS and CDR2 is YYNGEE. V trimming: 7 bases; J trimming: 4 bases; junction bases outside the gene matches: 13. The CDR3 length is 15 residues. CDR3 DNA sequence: TGTGCCAGCTCCCTAAACTCGGGGACAGTCTATGGCTACACCTTC. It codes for CASSLNSGTVYGYTF.

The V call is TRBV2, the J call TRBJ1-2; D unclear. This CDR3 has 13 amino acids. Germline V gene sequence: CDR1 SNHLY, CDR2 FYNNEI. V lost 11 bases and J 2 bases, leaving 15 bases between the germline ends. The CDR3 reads CAGSGVANYGYTF. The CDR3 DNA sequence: TGTGCCGGCTCAGGAGTTGCGAACTATGGCTACACCTTC.

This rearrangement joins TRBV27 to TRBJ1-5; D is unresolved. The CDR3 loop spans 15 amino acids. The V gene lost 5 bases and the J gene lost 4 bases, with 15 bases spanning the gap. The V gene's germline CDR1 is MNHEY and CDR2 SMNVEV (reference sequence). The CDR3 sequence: CASSPLPAVNQPQHF. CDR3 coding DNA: TGTGCCAGCAGTCCCCTCCCGGCAGTGAATCAGCCCCAGCATTTT.

CDR3 DNA: TGTGCCTGGAGTGGACTAGCGGGAGGCCGGAATGAGCAGTTCTTC. It yields the protein CAWSGLAGGRNEQFF. The chain has TRBV30 and TRBJ2-1; TRBD2 matches 13 bases. The CDR3 is 15 amino acids. Germline values: CDR1 GTSNPN, CDR2 SVGIG (reference sequence). J gave up 7 bases and V 1 base, and 4 bases lay outside the gene matches. Full variable domain (rest looked up from reference TRBV30 and TRBJ2-1): SQTIHQWPATLVQPVGSPLSLECTVEGTSNPNLYWYRQAAGRGLQLLFYSVGIGQISSEVPQNLSASRPQDRQFILSSKKLLLSDSGFYLCAWSGLAGGRNEQFFGPGTRLTVL.

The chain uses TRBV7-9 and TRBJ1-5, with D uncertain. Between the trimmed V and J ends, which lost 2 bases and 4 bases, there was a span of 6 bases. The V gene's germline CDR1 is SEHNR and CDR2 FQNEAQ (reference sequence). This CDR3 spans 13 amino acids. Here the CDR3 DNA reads TGTGCCAGCAGCTTATTATCTAATCAGCCCCAGCATTTT. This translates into CASSLLSNQPQHF.

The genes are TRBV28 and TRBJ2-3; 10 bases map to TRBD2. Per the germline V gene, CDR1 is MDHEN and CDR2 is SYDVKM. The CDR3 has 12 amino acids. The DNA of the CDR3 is TGTGCGTGTAGCGGGAGGTCAGATACGCAGTATTTT. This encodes CACSGRSDTQYF.

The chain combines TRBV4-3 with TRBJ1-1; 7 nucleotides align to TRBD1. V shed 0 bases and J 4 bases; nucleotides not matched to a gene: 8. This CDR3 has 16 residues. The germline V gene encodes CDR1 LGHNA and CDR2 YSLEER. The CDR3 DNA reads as TGCGCCAGCAGCCAAGAGGGAGGGGGCGGGAGCACTGAAGCTTTCTTT. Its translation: CASSQEGGGGSTEAFF.

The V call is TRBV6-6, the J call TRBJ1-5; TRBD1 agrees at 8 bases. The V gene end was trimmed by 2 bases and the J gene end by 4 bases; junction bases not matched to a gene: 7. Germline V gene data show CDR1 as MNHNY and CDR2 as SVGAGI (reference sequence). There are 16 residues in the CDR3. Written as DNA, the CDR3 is TGTGCCAGCAGTTACAGGACAGGGAGAGCAAATCAGCCCCAGCATTTT. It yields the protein CASSYRTGRANQPQHF.

CDR3 bases: TGTGCCAGCAGCTCCGGGACGGTTTGGGGAGCGTACTTC. Encoded protein: CASSSGTVWGAYF. The chain employs TRBV7-9 and TRBJ2-7; TRBD1 or TRBD2 may be the D gene (5 bases each). Trimming stripped 4 bases from V and 12 bases from J, with 19 bases between. Germline V gene sequence: CDR1 SEHNR, CDR2 FQNEAQ (reference sequence). The CDR3 consists of 13 residues.